This T cell receptor beta chain was obtained from a study of control samples from healthy donors and cancer patients. The assay was immunoSEQ multiplex PCR, and TCRdb's table has in-frame clones only and misses some. In the table there are over 150,000 clones, about 94% of which are singletons. In germline, CDR1 is MNHEY, CDR2 SVGAGI. The CDR3 runs to 15 residues. Trimming left V 2 bases short and J 5 bases short, with 13 bases between. What was sequenced was blood. The receptor comes from a middle-aged man in good health. The chain uses TRBV6-5 and TRBJ1-5; TRBD1 might be the D (6 bases). CDR3 DNA sequence: TGTGCCAGCAGTTACAGTACAGGGAATGATCAGCCCCAGCATTTT. This encodes CASSYSTGNDQPQHF.